This T cell receptor beta chain was captured by sequencing in a study of shared T cell receptors in the human thymus. Trimming removed 10 bases from V and 0 bases from J; junction bases left unmatched: 9. The CDR3 extends over 14 amino acids. Germline CDR1 is MNHNS and CDR2 is SASEGT. Using immunoSEQ multiplex PCR, the repertoire was profiled, and TCRdb retains in-frame clones only, with some absent. The sample has about 710,000 clones; about 87% are singletons. This clone appeared a single time. These data also formed part of another study, on human thymus T cells.

The TCR originated in a boy under two years old with a congenital heart defect. The chain joins TRBV6-1 to TRBJ2-7; 7 nucleotides line up with TRBD1. The sequencing sample was made of thymocytes. Here the CDR3 reads CATRHGQASYEQYF. Here the CDR3 DNA reads TGTGCCACGCGTCACGGACAGGCCTCCTACGAGCAGTACTTC.